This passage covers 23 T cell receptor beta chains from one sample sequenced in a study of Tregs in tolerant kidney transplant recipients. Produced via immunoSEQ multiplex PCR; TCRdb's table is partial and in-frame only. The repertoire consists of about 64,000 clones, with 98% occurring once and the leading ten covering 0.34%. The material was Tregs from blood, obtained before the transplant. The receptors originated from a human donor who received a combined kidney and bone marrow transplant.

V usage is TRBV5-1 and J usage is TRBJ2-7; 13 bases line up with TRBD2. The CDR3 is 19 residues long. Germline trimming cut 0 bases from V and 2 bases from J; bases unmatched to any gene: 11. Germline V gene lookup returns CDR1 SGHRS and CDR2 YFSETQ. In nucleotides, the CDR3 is TGCGCCAGCAGCTTGGAATTTTTTGGACTAGCGGGAGAGACCTACGAGCAGTACTTC. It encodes CASSLEFFGLAGETYEQYF.

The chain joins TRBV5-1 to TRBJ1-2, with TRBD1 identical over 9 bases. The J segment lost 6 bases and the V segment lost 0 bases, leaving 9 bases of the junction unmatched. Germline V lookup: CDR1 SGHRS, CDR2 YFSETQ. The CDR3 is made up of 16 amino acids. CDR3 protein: CASSLVGQGGNNGYTF. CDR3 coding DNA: TGCGCCAGCAGCTTGGTGGGACAGGGAGGAAATAATGGCTACACCTTC.

This chain's CDR3 is CASSQKRKTGFGSYGYTF. The CDR3 nucleotides are TGCGCCAGCAGCCAAAAGAGGAAGACAGGGTTTGGCTCCTATGGCTACACCTTC. The chain has TRBV4-3 and TRBJ1-2, with 7 bases matching TRBD1. Germline V gene lookup returns CDR1 LGHNA and CDR2 YSLEER. The CDR3 spans 18 residues. V lost 2 bases and J lost 4; bases outside the gene matches: 16.

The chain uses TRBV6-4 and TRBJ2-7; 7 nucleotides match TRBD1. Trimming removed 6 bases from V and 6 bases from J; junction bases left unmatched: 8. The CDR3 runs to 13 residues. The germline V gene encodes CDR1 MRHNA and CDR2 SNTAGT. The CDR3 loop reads CASSVIQGSEQYF. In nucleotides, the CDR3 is TGTGCCAGCAGCGTTATACAGGGGAGCGAGCAGTACTTC.

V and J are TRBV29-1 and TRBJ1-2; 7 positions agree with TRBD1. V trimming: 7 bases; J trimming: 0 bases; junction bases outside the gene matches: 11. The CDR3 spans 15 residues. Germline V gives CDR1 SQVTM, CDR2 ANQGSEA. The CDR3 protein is CSARTGPRANYGYTF. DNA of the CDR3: TGCAGCGCCCGGACAGGTCCGAGAGCTAACTATGGCTACACCTTC.

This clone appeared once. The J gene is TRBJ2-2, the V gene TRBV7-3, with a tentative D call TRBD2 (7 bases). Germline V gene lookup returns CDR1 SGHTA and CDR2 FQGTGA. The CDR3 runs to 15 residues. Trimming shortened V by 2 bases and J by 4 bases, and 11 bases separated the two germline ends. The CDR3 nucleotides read TGTGCCAGCAGCTTAGGGGGGGCGGTCACCGGGGAGCTGTTTTTT. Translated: CASSLGGAVTGELFF. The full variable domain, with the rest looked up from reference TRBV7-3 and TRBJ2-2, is GAGVSQTPSNKVTEKGKYVELRCDPISGHTALYWYRQSLGQGPEFLIYFQGTGAADDSGLPNDRFFAVRPEGSVSTLKIQRTERGDSAVYLCASSLGGAVTGELFFGEGSRLTVL.

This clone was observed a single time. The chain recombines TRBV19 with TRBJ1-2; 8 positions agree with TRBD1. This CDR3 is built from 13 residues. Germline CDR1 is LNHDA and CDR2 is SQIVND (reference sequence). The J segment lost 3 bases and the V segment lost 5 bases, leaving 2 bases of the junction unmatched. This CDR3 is CASSPQGDYGYTF. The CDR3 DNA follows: TGTGCCAGTAGTCCACAGGGGGACTATGGCTACACCTTC.

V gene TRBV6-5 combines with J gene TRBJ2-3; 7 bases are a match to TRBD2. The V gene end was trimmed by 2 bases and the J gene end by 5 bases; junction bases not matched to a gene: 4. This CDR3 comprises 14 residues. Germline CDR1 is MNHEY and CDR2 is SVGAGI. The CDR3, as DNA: TGTGCCAGCAGTTACGCGGGAGCGCTAGATACGCAGTATTTT. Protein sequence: CASSYAGALDTQYF.

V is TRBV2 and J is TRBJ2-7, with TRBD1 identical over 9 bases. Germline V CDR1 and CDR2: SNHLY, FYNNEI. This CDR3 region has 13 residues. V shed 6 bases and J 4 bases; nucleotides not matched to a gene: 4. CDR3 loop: CASRYDRGYEQYF. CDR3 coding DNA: TGTGCCAGCAGGTATGACAGGGGGTACGAGCAGTACTTC.

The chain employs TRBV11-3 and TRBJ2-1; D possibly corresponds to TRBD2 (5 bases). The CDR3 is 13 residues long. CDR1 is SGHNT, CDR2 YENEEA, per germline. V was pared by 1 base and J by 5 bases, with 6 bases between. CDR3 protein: CASSLAGNNEQFF. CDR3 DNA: TGTGCCAGCAGCTTAGCGGGGAACAATGAGCAGTTCTTC.

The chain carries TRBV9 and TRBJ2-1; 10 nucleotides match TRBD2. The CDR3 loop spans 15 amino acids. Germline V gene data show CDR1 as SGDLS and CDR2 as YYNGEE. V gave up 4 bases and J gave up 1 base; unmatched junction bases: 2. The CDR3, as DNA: TGTGCCAGCAGCACACTAGCGGGGTCCTACAATGAGCAGTTCTTC. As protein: CASSTLAGSYNEQFF.

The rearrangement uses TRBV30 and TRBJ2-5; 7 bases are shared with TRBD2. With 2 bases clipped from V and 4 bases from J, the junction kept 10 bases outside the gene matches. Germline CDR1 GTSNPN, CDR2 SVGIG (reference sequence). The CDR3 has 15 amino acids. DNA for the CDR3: TGTGCCTGGAGTTCGTGGGGGGGAAGAGGAGAGACCCAGTACTTC. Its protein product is CAWSSWGGRGETQYF.

The CDR3 nucleotides are TGTGCCAGCAGTGAGGAGCATTCCTCGAGGGAGTACTTC. Translated, it gives CASSEEHSSREYF. The chain has TRBV2 and TRBJ2-7; D possibly corresponds to TRBD2 (5 bases). Germline V lookup: CDR1 SNHLY, CDR2 FYNNEI. This CDR3 has 13 residues. V lost 3 bases and J lost 11, with 17 bases in between. The complete variable domain, with remaining parts taken from reference TRBV2 and TRBJ2-7, reads EPEVTQTPSHQVTQMGQEVILRCVPISNHLYFYWYRQILGQKVEFLVSFYNNEISEKSEIFDDQFSVERPDGSNFTLKIRSTKLEDSAMYFCASSEEHSSREYFGPGTRLTVT.

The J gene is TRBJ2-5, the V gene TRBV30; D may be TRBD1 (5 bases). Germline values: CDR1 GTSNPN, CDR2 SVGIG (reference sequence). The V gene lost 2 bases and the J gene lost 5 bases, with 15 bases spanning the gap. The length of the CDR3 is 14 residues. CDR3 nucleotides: TGTGCCTGGAGTCTCAGCAGGGTACGGGAGACCCAGTACTTC. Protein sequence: CAWSLSRVRETQYF.

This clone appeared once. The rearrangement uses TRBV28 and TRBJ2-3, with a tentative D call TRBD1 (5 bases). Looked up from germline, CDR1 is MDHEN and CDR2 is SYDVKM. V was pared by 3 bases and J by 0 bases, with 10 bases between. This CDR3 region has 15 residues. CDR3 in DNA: TGTGCCAGCAGTTTCTGGGCAGGGAGCACAGATACGCAGTATTTT. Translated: CASSFWAGSTDTQYF.

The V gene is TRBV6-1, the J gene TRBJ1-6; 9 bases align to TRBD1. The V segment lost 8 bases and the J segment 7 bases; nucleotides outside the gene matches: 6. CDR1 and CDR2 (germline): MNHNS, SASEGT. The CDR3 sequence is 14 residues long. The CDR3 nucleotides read TGTGCCAGCGCCCGGACAGGGGAGAATTCACCCCTCCACTTT. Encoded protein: CASARTGENSPLHF.

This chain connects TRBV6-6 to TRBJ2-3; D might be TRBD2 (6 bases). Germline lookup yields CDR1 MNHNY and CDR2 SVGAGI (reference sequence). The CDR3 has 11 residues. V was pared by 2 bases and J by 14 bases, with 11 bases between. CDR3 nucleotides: TGTGCCAGCAGTTACGGGGGGAGACCGTATTTT. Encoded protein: CASSYGGRPYF.

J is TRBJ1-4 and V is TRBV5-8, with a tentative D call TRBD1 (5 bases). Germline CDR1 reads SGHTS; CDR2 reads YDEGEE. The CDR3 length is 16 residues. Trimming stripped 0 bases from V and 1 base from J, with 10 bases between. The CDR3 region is CASSLEGRGTNEKLFF. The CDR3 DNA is TGTGCCAGCAGCTTGGAGGGGAGGGGAACTAATGAAAAACTGTTTTTT.

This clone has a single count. The CDR3 loop reads CASSKWGGPDTQYF. The CDR3, as DNA: TGTGCCAGCAGCAAATGGGGGGGGCCAGATACGCAGTATTTT. This chain links TRBV5-6 with TRBJ2-3, with D possibly TRBD2 on 7 matching bases. This CDR3 contains 14 residues. Germline V gene data show CDR1 as SGHDT and CDR2 as YYEEEE. The ends were cut back, 4 bases at V and 4 bases at J, with 13 bases in the middle.

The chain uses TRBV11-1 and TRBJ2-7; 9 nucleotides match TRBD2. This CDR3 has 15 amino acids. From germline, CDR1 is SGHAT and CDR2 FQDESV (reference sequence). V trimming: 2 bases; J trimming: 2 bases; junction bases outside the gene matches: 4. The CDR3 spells CASSLSLAGTYEQYF. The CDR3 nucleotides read TGTGCCAGCAGCTTAAGCCTAGCGGGGACCTACGAGCAGTACTTC. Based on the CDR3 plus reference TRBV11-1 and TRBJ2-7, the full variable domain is EAEVAQSPRYKITEKSQAVAFWCDPISGHATLYWYRQILGQGPELLVQFQDESVVDDSQLPKDRFSAERLKGVDSTLKIQPAELGDSAMYLCASSLSLAGTYEQYFGPGTRLTVT.

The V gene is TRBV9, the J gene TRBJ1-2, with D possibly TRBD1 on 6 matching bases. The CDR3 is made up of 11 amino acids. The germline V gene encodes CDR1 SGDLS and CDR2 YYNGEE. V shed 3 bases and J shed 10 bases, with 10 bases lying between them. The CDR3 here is CASSDRAHYTF. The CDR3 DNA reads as TGTGCCAGCAGCGACAGGGCTCACTACACCTTC.

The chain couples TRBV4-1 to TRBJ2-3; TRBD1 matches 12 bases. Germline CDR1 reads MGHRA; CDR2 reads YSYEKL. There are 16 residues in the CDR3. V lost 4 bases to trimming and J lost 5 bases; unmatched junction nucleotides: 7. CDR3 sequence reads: CASSPWGQGAIDTQYF. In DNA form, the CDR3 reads TGCGCCAGCAGCCCTTGGGGACAGGGGGCAATAGATACGCAGTATTTT.

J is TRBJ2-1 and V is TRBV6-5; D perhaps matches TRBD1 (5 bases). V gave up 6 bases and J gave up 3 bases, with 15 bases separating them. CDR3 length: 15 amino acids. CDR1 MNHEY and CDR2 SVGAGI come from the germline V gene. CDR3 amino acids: CASSLGRGSYNEQFF. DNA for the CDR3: TGTGCCAGCAGCTTAGGTAGGGGCAGCTACAATGAGCAGTTCTTC.